Presented here are 7 T cell receptor beta chains from one specimen sequenced in a study of T cells in women clearing cervical HPV infection. Generated by immunoSEQ multiplex PCR, the TCRdb table keeps only in-frame clones and is missing some. In all, the sample yields some 20,000 clones. Sequences were obtained from blood buffy coat. These TCRs come from a woman between 18 and 69 years old with a cervical HPV16 infection that either progressed to CIN3+ or cleared (not recorded which).

Points on this clone: The sequenced fragment ends 3 residues before the CDR3 boundary, so the rest is inferred from the germline J gene. The genes are TRBV20-1 and TRBJ2-3; TRBD1 is a possible D gene (5 bases). The CDR3 loop spans 14 amino acids. The germline CDR1 and CDR2 sequences are DFQATT and SNEGSKA (reference sequence). The germline V and J ends were trimmed by 5 bases and 3 bases, with 15 bases remaining between them. CDR3 bases read: TGCAGTGCTTTAAAAGGGGAAGGGACAGATACG. Protein: CSALKGEGTDT. The full CDR3 protein is CSALKGEGTDTQYF.

Worth noting for this clone: The read gets to within 3 residues of the CDR3 end, and the germline J gene fills in the rest. The chain couples TRBV10-3 to TRBJ2-3; 8 nucleotides agree with TRBD2. The CDR3 totals 16 residues. Germline CDR1 and CDR2: ENHRY and SYGVKD. Trimming cost V 0 bases and J 0 bases; bases outside gene matches: 2. CDR3 sequence: CAISESVAGSTDTQYF. The sequenced part of the CDR3 DNA is TGTGCCATCAGTGAGTCGGTAGCGGGGAGCACAGATACG.

As to this clone: The read finishes 3 residues shy of the CDR3 end, and the germline J gene is used to complete it. The rearrangement uses TRBV20-1 and TRBJ1-2, with 12 bases identical to TRBD1. The CDR3 has 14 residues. Looked up from germline, CDR1 is DFQATT and CDR2 is SNEGSKA (reference sequence). CDR3 sequence: CSARGDRGRRGYTF. The DNA read from the CDR3 is TGCAGTGCTAGGGGGGACAGGGGGCGACGAGGC.

As to this clone: The sequence runs out 3 residues before the end of the CDR3; the remainder is reconstructed from the germline J gene. The chain uses TRBV30 and TRBJ1-1; possibly TRBD1 for D (6 bases). Germline V gene data show CDR1 as GTSNPN and CDR2 as SVGIG (reference sequence). The V end lost 4 bases, the J end lost 2 bases, and 11 bases lay between the germline ends. The CDR3 totals 13 residues. Partial CDR3 DNA: TGTGCCTGGAACCGGGACACCAACACTGAA. Amino acid sequence: CAWNRDTNTE. The full CDR3 sequence reads CAWNRDTNTEAFF.

The CDR3 bases that were read are TGCGCCAGCAGAAGCGGGGGAAACACCGGGGAG. Translated: CASRSGGNTGE. The full CDR3 protein reads CASRSGGNTGELFF. V gene TRBV5-1 combines with J gene TRBJ2-2; 8 bases match TRBD2. The read terminates 3 residues ahead of where the CDR3 ends, so the germline J gene completes it. Germline V gives CDR1 SGHRS, CDR2 YFSETQ. The CDR3 consists of 14 residues. V shed 5 bases and J 2 bases; nucleotides not matched to a gene: 2.

As regards this clone: The read ends 3 residues early relative to the CDR3; the germline J gene fills the gap. The chain links TRBV5-1 to TRBJ2-3; 8 bases map to TRBD2. Germline assignment: CDR1 SGHRS and CDR2 YFSETQ. The CDR3 is made up of 15 amino acids. The ends lost 2 bases at V and 1 base at J; junction bases unmatched: 3. Here the CDR3 reads CASSFRAGGTDTQYF. The CDR3 DNA, read in part, is TGCGCCAGCAGCTTTAGAGCGGGGGGCACAGATACG.

Incomplete CDR3 DNA: TGTGCCAGCAGCCGTGGGACTAGCGGTCCTTACGAG. Its translation: CASSRGTSGPYE. The whole CDR3 region reads CASSRGTSGPYEQYF. The chain combines TRBV28 with TRBJ2-7; TRBD2 matches at 11 bases. Read sequence stops 3 residues before the CDR3 end, and the germline J gene provides the missing end. The V segment lost 6 bases and the J segment 4 bases; nucleotides outside the gene matches: 8. Germline loops: CDR1 MDHEN, CDR2 SYDVKM. This CDR3 region has 15 residues.